These 32 T cell receptor beta chains were all obtained from the same sample, sequenced in a study of cytomegalovirus exposure and HLA in healthy donors. Vbeta (60) and Jbeta (13) primers were used in the PCR. Clones were sequenced by immunoSEQ multiplex PCR, and TCRdb holds only the in-frame ones, with some missing. The data show 200,000 to 250,000 clones, with around 80% seen just once and 5% to 6.5% held by the top ten. The sequenced sample consisted of PBMCs. The receptor set was obtained from a middle-aged woman in good health and CMV-seropositive.

The chain uses TRBV11-1 and TRBJ1-2; D is perhaps TRBD1 (6 bases). The CDR3 is 14 amino acids. The germline gives CDR1 SGHAT, CDR2 FQDESV (reference sequence). V was trimmed by 1 base and J by 4 bases, leaving 10 bases between them. CDR3 in amino acids: CASSLEGVTYGYTF. DNA of the CDR3: TGTGCCAGCAGCTTAGAGGGGGTGACCTATGGCTACACCTTC.

Regarding this clone: This CDR3 is also generated by other DNA sequences in the sample. The DNA of the CDR3 is TGTGCCAGCAGCTTAGGGACAGGGAACACTGAAGCTTTCTTT. Translating it yields CASSLGTGNTEAFF. The chain recombines TRBV7-9 with TRBJ1-1; 7 nucleotides agree with TRBD1. The CDR3 is made up of 14 amino acids. The V gene end was trimmed by 1 base and the J gene end by 1 base; junction bases not matched to a gene: 0. Germline values: CDR1 SEHNR, CDR2 FQNEAQ (reference sequence).

The chain recombines TRBV5-4 with TRBJ1-2; D is uncertain. This CDR3 has 12 amino acids. Germline CDR1 is SGHNT and CDR2 is YYREEE (reference sequence). V lost 2 bases to trimming and J lost 0 bases, with 2 bases between them. The CDR3 protein is CASSFSNYGYTF. DNA of the CDR3: TGTGCCAGCAGCTTCTCTAACTATGGCTACACCTTC.

The chain links TRBV10-3 to TRBJ1-1; 7 nucleotides agree with TRBD1. The CDR3 contains 12 residues. The trim removed 6 bases at V and 5 bases at J, leaving 3 bases unmatched. CDR1 is ENHRY, CDR2 SYGVKD, per germline. The CDR3: CAIRTGSTEAFF. The CDR3 nucleotides are TGTGCCATCAGGACAGGGAGTACTGAAGCTTTCTTT.

The table lists this clone with a few counts. V is TRBV6-1 and J is TRBJ2-2, with TRBD1 as a possible D gene (5 bases). CDR3 length: 13 amino acids. V lost 5 bases and J lost 4, with 8 bases in between. Germline V gene data show CDR1 as MNHNS and CDR2 as SASEGT. The CDR3 protein is CASSRRGTGELFF. Here the CDR3 DNA reads TGTGCCAGCAGTCGAAGGGGCACCGGGGAGCTGTTTTTT.

The rearrangement links TRBV11-2 to TRBJ2-2, with a tentative D call TRBD1 (5 bases). This CDR3 has 13 residues. V shed 8 bases and J shed 5 bases, with 12 bases lying between them. Germline V gives CDR1 SGHAT, CDR2 FQNNGV. CDR3 in amino acids: CASPGQKTGELFF. The CDR3 region has the DNA TGTGCCAGCCCCGGACAAAAGACCGGGGAGCTGTTTTTT.

The genes are TRBV5-6 and TRBJ1-1, with D perhaps TRBD1 (6 bases). The CDR3 length is 13 residues. Germline lookup yields CDR1 SGHDT and CDR2 YYEEEE. With 1 base removed from V and 5 bases from J, the gap between germline ends came to 9 bases. This chain's CDR3 is CASSLRGGTEAFF. The CDR3 DNA reads as TGTGCCAGCAGCTTGAGGGGGGGGACTGAAGCTTTCTTT.

The chain carries TRBV30 and TRBJ2-1; 7 bases line up with TRBD1. This CDR3 is 13 amino acids long. V dropped 1 base and J dropped 4; count of bases not matched to a gene: 1. Germline V lookup: CDR1 GTSNPN, CDR2 SVGIG (reference sequence). CDR3 residues: CAWSGRGYNEQFF. In DNA, the CDR3 is TGTGCCTGGAGTGGCAGGGGGTACAATGAGCAGTTCTTC.

This chain links TRBV27 with TRBJ1-2; D possibly corresponds to TRBD1 (6 bases). Trimming took off 5 bases at V and 4 bases at J, with 17 bases between the two ends. This CDR3 contains 15 residues. Germline V gene sequence: CDR1 MNHEY, CDR2 SMNVEV (reference sequence). CDR3 protein: CASSLSVGATYGYTF. The DNA of the CDR3 is TGTGCCAGCAGTCTGAGTGTGGGGGCGACCTATGGCTACACCTTC.

The J gene is TRBJ1-2, the V gene TRBV9; D perhaps matches TRBD1 (6 bases). The CDR3 consists of 14 residues. V was pared by 3 bases and J by 4 bases, with 13 bases between. The germline CDR1 and CDR2 sequences are SGDLS and YYNGEE. The CDR3 reads CASSATGSFYGYTF. The CDR3 nucleotides read TGTGCCAGCAGCGCAACAGGGTCGTTCTATGGCTACACCTTC.

The chain combines TRBV2 with TRBJ1-4; 8 nucleotides match TRBD1. Unmatched junction bases numbered 8, after V lost 7 bases and J lost 7 bases. CDR1 is SNHLY, CDR2 FYNNEI, per germline. The length of the CDR3 is 14 residues. The CDR3 DNA sequence: TGTGCCAGCAAAGGTAGACAGGGGAGTGAAAAACTGTTTTTT. Protein sequence: CASKGRQGSEKLFF.

V is TRBV19 and J is TRBJ1-4; 10 nucleotides align to TRBD1. The V and J ends lost 4 bases and 10 bases, in that order; junction bases with no gene match: 6. CDR1 LNHDA and CDR2 SQIVND come from the germline V gene (reference sequence). This CDR3 spans 14 amino acids. Written as DNA, the CDR3 is TGTGCCAGTAGTAGCGGGACAGGGGTTGGAAAACTGTTTTTT. Protein product: CASSSGTGVGKLFF. Together with reference TRBV19 and TRBJ1-4, the CDR3 gives the full variable domain: DGGITQSPKYLFRKEGQNVTLSCEQNLNHDAMYWYRQDPGQGLRLIYYSQIVNDFQKGDIAEGYSVSREKKESFPLTVTSAQKNPTAFYLCASSSGTGVGKLFFGSGTQLSVL.

The chain carries TRBV9 and TRBJ1-1; a weak D match, TRBD1 (5 bases). Trimming took 0 bases from V and 5 from J, leaving 17 bases between them. Looked up from germline, CDR1 is SGDLS and CDR2 is YYNGEE. The CDR3 runs to 16 residues. The CDR3 DNA follows: TGTGCCAGCAGCGTAGCGGATAGATTAAGGGGTACTGAAGCTTTCTTT. This translates into CASSVADRLRGTEAFF.

V and J are TRBV18 and TRBJ1-2; 7 nucleotides line up with TRBD1. CDR3 length: 14 amino acids. Trimming took 3 bases from V and 4 from J; bases not matched to a gene: 5. Germline CDR1 and CDR2: KGHSH and LQKENI. The CDR3 region is CASSPDRVGYGYTF. The CDR3 region has the DNA TGTGCCAGCTCACCTGACAGGGTGGGCTATGGCTACACCTTC.

The chain couples TRBV15 to TRBJ2-7; TRBD1 agrees at 9 bases. This CDR3 region has 14 residues. In germline, CDR1 is LNHNV, CDR2 YYDKDF (reference sequence). Losses at the gene ends were 9 bases for V and 5 bases for J; bases not matched to a gene: 11. CDR3 coding DNA: TGTGCCACAGAGGGGACAGGGAAAAGAAACGAGCAGTACTTC. It translates to CATEGTGKRNEQYF.

The rearrangement uses TRBV7-8 and TRBJ2-5, with TRBD2 identical over 9 bases. The J call is uncertain, as TRBJ2-7 better fits the DNA end. Germline CDR1 reads SGHVS; CDR2 reads FQNEAQ. The CDR3 is 15 residues long. The CDR3 DNA reads as TGTGCCAGCAGCTTAGGAGGGACTAGCTCGTACGAGCAGTACTTC. Translated, it gives CASSLGGTSSYEQYF.

The rearrangement links TRBV5-4 to TRBJ2-7; TRBD1 matches at 7 bases. There are 12 residues in the CDR3. Trimming at V came to 4 bases and at J to 7 bases, leaving 5 bases not matched to a gene. Looked up from germline, CDR1 is SGHNT and CDR2 is YYREEE (reference sequence). The CDR3 DNA reads TGTGCCAGCAGCGTCAGACAGGGTGAGCAGTACTTC. Amino acids: CASSVRQGEQYF.

The chain combines TRBV27 with TRBJ2-7, with 7 bases that match TRBD1. Germline CDR1 and CDR2: MNHEY and SMNVEV (reference sequence). Trimming removed 8 bases from V and 4 bases from J; junction bases left unmatched: 5. This CDR3 has 12 residues. CDR3 protein: CASRDRVYEQYF. The CDR3 DNA reads as TGTGCCAGCCGGGACAGAGTTTACGAGCAGTACTTC.

This rearrangement joins TRBV6-4 to TRBJ2-3; TRBD2 aligns across 10 bases. Germline trimming cut 3 bases from V and 4 bases from J; bases unmatched to any gene: 4. The CDR3 spans 15 residues. Germline assignment: CDR1 MRHNA and CDR2 SNTAGT. CDR3 coding DNA: TGTGCCAGCAGTGATAAGCGGGGGGGTGCAGATACGCAGTATTTT. Translation gives CASSDKRGGADTQYF.

The rearrangement uses TRBV18 and TRBJ1-2, with 11 bases lining up with TRBD1. CDR1 is KGHSH and CDR2 is LQKENI in the germline V gene. The J segment lost 6 bases and the V segment lost 4 bases, leaving 7 bases of the junction unmatched. The CDR3 is 15 residues long. The CDR3 nucleotides are TGTGCCAGCTCACTACGGACAGGGGGCGCAGATGGCTACACCTTC. Amino acids: CASSLRTGGADGYTF.

The chain has TRBV6-5 and TRBJ2-5, with 8 bases aligning to TRBD1. V trimming: 0 bases; J trimming: 3 bases; junction bases outside the gene matches: 0. Per the germline V gene, CDR1 is MNHEY and CDR2 is SVGAGI. This CDR3 has 14 residues. In DNA form, the CDR3 reads TGTGCCAGCAGTTACTCGACAGGGGAAGAGACCCAGTACTTC. This encodes CASSYSTGEETQYF.

The J gene is TRBJ2-7, the V gene TRBV9, with 10 bases that match TRBD1. The CDR3 is made up of 17 amino acids. Trimming took 5 bases from V and 0 from J; bases not matched to a gene: 11. Per the germline V gene, CDR1 is SGDLS and CDR2 is YYNGEE. The CDR3 reads CASSRDRGGLSSYEQYF. The DNA of the CDR3 is TGTGCCAGCAGTAGGGACAGGGGTGGCTTAAGCTCCTACGAGCAGTACTTC. The complete variable domain, with remaining parts taken from reference TRBV9 and TRBJ2-7, reads DSGVTQTPKHLITATGQRVTLRCSPRSGDLSVYWYQQSLDQGLQFLIQYYNGEERAKGNILERFSAQQFPDLHSELNLSSLELGDSALYFCASSRDRGGLSSYEQYFGPGTRLTVT.

This sequence joins TRBV15 and TRBJ2-7; 10 bases line up with TRBD1. V shed 4 bases, J shed 3 bases, and the junction held 12 bases outside the gene matches. Germline V lookup: CDR1 LNHNV, CDR2 YYDKDF (reference sequence). This CDR3 contains 17 residues. The CDR3, as DNA: TGTGCCACCAGCATCCCACGCAGGACAGGGGGGGACTACGAGCAGTACTTC. Translation: CATSIPRRTGGDYEQYF. Full variable domain (outside the CDR3, taken from reference TRBV15 and TRBJ2-7): DAMVIQNPRYQVTQFGKPVTLSCSQTLNHNVMYWYQQKSSQAPKLLFHYYDKDFNNEADTPDNFQSRRPNTSFCFLDIRSPGLGDTAMYLCATSIPRRTGGDYEQYFGPGTRLTVT.

V usage is TRBV5-4 and J usage is TRBJ1-1; D remains ambiguous. Deletions cut 0 bases from V and 3 bases from J, with 9 bases between. This CDR3 has 14 residues. CDR1 is SGHNT, CDR2 YYREEE, per germline (reference sequence). DNA for the CDR3: TGTGCCAGCAGCTTGGTTACTCAAGACACTGAAGCTTTCTTT. Protein sequence: CASSLVTQDTEAFF.

This sequence joins TRBV5-1 and TRBJ2-2; D unclear. V lost 0 bases, J lost 3 bases, and 6 bases lay in between. Germline V lookup: CDR1 SGHRS, CDR2 YFSETQ. CDR3 length equals 14 residues. The CDR3, as DNA: TGCGCCAGCAGCTTGGGACTTGACACCGGGGAGCTGTTTTTT. Protein: CASSLGLDTGELFF.

This clone was seen just once. The gene calls are TRBV6-5 and TRBJ2-7, with D perhaps TRBD2 (6 bases). Trimming removed 4 bases from V and 2 bases from J, with 18 bases in between. Germline V gene lookup returns CDR1 MNHEY and CDR2 SVGAGI. The CDR3 sequence is 16 residues long. CDR3 DNA: TGTGCCAGCAGTTTGGGGTTGTCGGGAGCACCCTACGAGCAGTACTTC. Translation: CASSLGLSGAPYEQYF.

This clone was counted a few times. This rearrangement joins TRBV7-9 to TRBJ2-7, with 9 bases identical to TRBD1. This CDR3 is 16 amino acids long. V gave up 6 bases and J gave up 0 bases; unmatched junction bases: 9. In germline, CDR1 is SEHNR, CDR2 FQNEAQ (reference sequence). The CDR3 sequence is CASSRPGTGYSYEQYF. For the CDR3, the DNA is TGTGCCAGCAGTCGACCCGGGACAGGGTACTCCTACGAGCAGTACTTC.

The chain couples TRBV5-4 to TRBJ1-6, with D possibly being TRBD1 (6 bases). Germline assignment: CDR1 SGHNT and CDR2 YYREEE (reference sequence). V was cut by 4 bases and J by 10 bases, with 24 bases left in between. CDR3 length: 17 residues. CDR3 sequence: CASSRPIQGEVNSPLHF. The CDR3 DNA reads TGTGCCAGCAGCCGACCAATACAGGGCGAGGTAAACTCACCCCTCCACTTT.

CDR3 sequence: CASSQETGSTEAFF. Written as DNA, the CDR3 is TGTGCCAGCAGCCAGGAGACAGGGAGCACTGAAGCTTTCTTT. The rearrangement links TRBV4-2 to TRBJ1-1; 7 bases map to TRBD1. The length of the CDR3 is 14 residues. Germline CDR1 LGHNA, CDR2 YNFKEQ. The V gene end was trimmed by 3 bases and the J gene end by 4 bases; junction bases not matched to a gene: 5.

The gene calls are TRBV5-4 and TRBJ2-3, with 8 bases lining up with TRBD1. J gave up 4 bases and V 3 bases, and 7 bases lay outside the gene matches. There are 15 residues in the CDR3. Germline CDR1 reads SGHNT; CDR2 reads YYREEE (reference sequence). CDR3 coding DNA: TGTGCCAGCAGCTGGGGGCGGACAGGGCCAGATACGCAGTATTTT. It is translated as CASSWGRTGPDTQYF. The entire variable domain, with the rest obtained from reference TRBV5-4 and TRBJ2-3, is as follows: ETGVTQSPTHLIKTRGQQVTLRCSSQSGHNTVSWYQQALGQGPQFIFQYYREEENGRGNFPPRFSGLQFPNYSSELNVNALELDDSALYLCASSWGRTGPDTQYFGPGTRLTVL.

The genes are TRBV11-3 and TRBJ2-1, with 9 bases lining up with TRBD1. Germline assignment: CDR1 SGHNT and CDR2 YENEEA. V was pared by 5 bases and J by 2 bases, with 4 bases of the junction left unmatched. This CDR3 comprises 15 residues. CDR3 in DNA: TGTGCCAGCAGCGCCCGACAGGGGGCCTACAATGAGCAGTTCTTC. Protein product: CASSARQGAYNEQFF.

The genes are TRBV19 and TRBJ2-7; D perhaps matches TRBD2 (5 bases). Trimming left V 3 bases short and J 2 bases short, with 14 bases between. Germline V gene sequence: CDR1 LNHDA, CDR2 SQIVND (reference sequence). This CDR3 has 15 residues. The CDR3 DNA reads TGTGCCAGTAGTATGCAAGCGGAATTAACCTACGAGCAGTACTTC. Translating it yields CASSMQAELTYEQYF.